This TCR beta chain was retrieved from a study of long-term antiretroviral therapy in people with HIV. Study conclusions and caveats: Specimen acquisition occurred between about 2004 and 2017, potentially under older ART regimens.

On this clone: No antigen is known for it.

Sequencing relied on immunoSEQ assay v3.0, run at survey level. Generated by immunoSEQ multiplex PCR, the TCRdb table keeps only in-frame clones and is missing some. There are more than 20,000 clones in the sample; roughly 86% occur only once, and 4.5% to 6% lies in the top ten. Only United States sites treated participants with HIV. Germline V gives CDR1 SEHNR, CDR2 FQNEAQ (reference sequence). V lost 1 base to trimming and J lost 5 bases, with 7 bases between them. This CDR3 has 13 residues. The sample here was unsorted PBMCs, taken 4.4 years after starting antiretroviral therapy. This receptor was obtained from a man aged 30 to 39 with HIV. The chain employs TRBV7-9 and TRBJ2-3, with no clear D. CDR3 sequence reads: CASSLVGKDTQYF. In DNA, the CDR3 is TGTGCCAGCAGCTTAGTCGGCAAAGATACGCAGTATTTT. Complete variable domain (other parts from reference TRBV7-9 and TRBJ2-3): DTGVSQNPRHKITKRGQNVTFRCDPISEHNRLYWYRQTLGQGPEFLTYFQNEAQLEKSRLLSDRFSAERPKGSFSTLEIQRTEQGDSAMYLCASSLVGKDTQYFGPGTRLTVL.